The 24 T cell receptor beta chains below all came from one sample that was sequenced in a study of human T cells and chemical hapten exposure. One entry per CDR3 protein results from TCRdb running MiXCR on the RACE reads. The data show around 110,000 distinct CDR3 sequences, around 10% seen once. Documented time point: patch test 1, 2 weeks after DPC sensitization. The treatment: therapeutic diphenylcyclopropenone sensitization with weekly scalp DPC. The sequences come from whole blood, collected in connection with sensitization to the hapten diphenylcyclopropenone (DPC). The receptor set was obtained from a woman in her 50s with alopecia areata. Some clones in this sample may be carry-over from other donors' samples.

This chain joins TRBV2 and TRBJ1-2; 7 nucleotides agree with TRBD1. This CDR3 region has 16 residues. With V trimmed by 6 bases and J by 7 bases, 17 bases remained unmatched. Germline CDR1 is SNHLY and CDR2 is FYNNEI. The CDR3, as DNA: TGTGCCAGCAGCGGACAGGCCCCTCGCCAAGTGGGTGGCTACACCTTC. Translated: CASSGQAPRQVGGYTF.

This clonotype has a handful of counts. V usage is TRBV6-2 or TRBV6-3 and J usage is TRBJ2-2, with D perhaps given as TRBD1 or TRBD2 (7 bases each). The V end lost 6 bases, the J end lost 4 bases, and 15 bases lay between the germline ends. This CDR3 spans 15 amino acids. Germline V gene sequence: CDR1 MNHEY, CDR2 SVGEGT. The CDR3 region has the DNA TGTGCCAGCAGCCCTCAGGGGGGGAGCACCGGGGAGCTGTTTTTT. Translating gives CASSPQGGSTGELFF.

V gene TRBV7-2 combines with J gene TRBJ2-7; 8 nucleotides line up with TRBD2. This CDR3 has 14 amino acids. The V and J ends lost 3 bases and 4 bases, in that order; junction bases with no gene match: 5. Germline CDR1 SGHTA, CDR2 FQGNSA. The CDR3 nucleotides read TGTGCCAGCAGCTTCACTAGCGGCCCGTACGAGCAGTACTTC. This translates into CASSFTSGPYEQYF.

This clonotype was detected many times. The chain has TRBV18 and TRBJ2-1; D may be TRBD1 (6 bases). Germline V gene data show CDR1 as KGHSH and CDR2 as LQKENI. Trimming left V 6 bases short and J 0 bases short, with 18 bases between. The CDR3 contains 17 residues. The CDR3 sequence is CASSPNRAYTSYNEQFF. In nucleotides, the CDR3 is TGTGCCAGCTCCCCAAACAGGGCGTACACCTCCTACAATGAGCAGTTCTTC. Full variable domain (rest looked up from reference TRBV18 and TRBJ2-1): NAGVMQNPRHLVRRRGQEARLRCSPMKGHSHVYWYRQLPEEGLKFMVYLQKENIIDESGMPKERFSAEFPKEGPSILRIQQVVRGDSAAYFCASSPNRAYTSYNEQFFGPGTRLTVL.

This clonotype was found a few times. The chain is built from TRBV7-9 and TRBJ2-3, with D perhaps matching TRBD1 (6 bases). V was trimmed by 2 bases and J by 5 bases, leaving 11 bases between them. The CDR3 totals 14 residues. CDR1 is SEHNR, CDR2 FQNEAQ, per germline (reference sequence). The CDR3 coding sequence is TGTGCCAGCAGCTTATACACAGGGAGAGATACGCAGTATTTT. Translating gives CASSLYTGRDTQYF. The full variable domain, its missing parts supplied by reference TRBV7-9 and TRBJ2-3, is DTGVSQNPRHKITKRGQNVTFRCDPISEHNRLYWYRQTLGQGPEFLTYFQNEAQLEKSRLLSDRFSAERPKGSFSTLEIQRTEQGDSAMYLCASSLYTGRDTQYFGPGTRLTVL.

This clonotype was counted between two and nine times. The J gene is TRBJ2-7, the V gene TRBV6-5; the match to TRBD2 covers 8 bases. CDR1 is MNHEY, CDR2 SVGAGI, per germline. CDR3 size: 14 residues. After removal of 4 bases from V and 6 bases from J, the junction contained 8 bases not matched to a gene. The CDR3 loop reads CASSSAAGVREQYF. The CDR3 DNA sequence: TGTGCCAGCAGTTCAGCAGCGGGAGTTCGCGAGCAGTACTTC.

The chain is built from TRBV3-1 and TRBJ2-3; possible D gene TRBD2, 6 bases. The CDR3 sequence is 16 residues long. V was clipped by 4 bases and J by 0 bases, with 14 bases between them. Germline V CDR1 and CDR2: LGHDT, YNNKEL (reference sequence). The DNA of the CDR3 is TGTGCCAGCAGCCCTGGCCTGGGGGGAAGCACAGATACGCAGTATTTT. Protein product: CASSPGLGGSTDTQYF.

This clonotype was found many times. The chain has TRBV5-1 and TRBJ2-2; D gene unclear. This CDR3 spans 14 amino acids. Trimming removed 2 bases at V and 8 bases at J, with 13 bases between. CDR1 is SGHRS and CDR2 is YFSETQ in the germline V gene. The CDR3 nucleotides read TGCGCCAGCAGCTTCGGCGGACCTGAGGGGGAGCTGTTTTTT. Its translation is CASSFGGPEGELFF.

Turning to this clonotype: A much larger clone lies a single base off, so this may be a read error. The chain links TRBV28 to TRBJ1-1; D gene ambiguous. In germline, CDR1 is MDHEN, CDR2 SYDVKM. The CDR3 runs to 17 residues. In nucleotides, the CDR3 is TGTGCCAGCAGTTTAGGGGTAGTTTCGACTTGGAACACTAAAGCTTTCTTT. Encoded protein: CASSLGVVSTWNTKAFF.

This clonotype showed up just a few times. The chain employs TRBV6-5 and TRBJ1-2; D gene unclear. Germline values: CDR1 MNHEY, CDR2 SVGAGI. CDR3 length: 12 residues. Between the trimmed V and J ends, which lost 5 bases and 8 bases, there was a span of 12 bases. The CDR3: CASSAELRGYTF. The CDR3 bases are TGTGCCAGCAGTGCAGAGCTACGGGGCTACACCTTC.

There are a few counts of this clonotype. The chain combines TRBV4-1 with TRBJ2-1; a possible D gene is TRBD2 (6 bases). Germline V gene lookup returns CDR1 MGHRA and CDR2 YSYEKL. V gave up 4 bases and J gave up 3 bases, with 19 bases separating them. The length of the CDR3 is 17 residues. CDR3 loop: CASSPQEGGGYYNEQFF. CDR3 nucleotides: TGCGCCAGCAGCCCCCAGGAGGGAGGCGGTTACTACAATGAGCAGTTCTTC.

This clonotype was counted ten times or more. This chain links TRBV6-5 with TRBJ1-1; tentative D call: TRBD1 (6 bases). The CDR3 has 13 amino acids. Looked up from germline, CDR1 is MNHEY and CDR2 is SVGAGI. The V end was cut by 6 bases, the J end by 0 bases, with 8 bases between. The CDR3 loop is CASRGQMNTEAFF. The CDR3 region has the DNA TGTGCCAGCAGAGGACAGATGAACACTGAAGCTTTCTTT.

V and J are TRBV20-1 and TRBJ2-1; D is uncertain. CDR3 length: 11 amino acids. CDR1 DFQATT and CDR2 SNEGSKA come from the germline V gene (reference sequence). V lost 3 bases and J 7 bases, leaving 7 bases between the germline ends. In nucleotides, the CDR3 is TGCAGTGCTAGGGGGAAAAATGAGCAGTTCTTC. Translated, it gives CSARGKNEQFF.

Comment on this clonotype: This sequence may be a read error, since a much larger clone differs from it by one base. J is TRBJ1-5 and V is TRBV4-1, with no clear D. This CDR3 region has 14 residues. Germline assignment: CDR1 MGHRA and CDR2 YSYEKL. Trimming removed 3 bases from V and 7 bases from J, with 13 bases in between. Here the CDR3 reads CASSHYDGSQPQHF. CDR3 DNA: TGCGCCAGCAGCCACTACGACGGGAGCCAGCCCCAGCATTTT.

The CDR3 reads CASSRGTSGRYEQYF. The DNA of the CDR3 is TGTGCCAGCAGTCGCGGGACTAGCGGTCGCTACGAGCAGTACTTC. The rearrangement links TRBV27 to TRBJ2-7; TRBD2 aligns across 11 bases. This CDR3 comprises 15 residues. The V gene's germline CDR1 is MNHEY and CDR2 SMNVEV (reference sequence). Losses at the gene ends were 5 bases for V and 3 bases for J; bases not matched to a gene: 6.

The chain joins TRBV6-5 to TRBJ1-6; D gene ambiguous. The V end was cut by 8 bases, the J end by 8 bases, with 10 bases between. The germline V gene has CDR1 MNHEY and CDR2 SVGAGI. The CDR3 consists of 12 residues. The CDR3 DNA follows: TGTGCCAGCGGGGATCGGGATTCACCCCTCCACTTT. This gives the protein CASGDRDSPLHF.

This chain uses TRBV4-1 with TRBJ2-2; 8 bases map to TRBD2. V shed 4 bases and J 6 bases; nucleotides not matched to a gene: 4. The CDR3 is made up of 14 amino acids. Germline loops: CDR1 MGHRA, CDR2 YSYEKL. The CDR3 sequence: CASSPRTSPGELFF. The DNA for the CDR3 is TGCGCCAGCAGCCCCCGGACTAGCCCCGGGGAGCTGTTTTTT.

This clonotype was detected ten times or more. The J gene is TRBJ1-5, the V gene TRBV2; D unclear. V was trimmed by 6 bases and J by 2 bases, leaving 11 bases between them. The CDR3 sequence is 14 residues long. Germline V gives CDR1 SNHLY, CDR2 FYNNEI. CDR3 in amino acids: CASSDNGGNQPQHF. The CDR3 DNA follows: TGTGCCAGCAGCGATAACGGAGGCAATCAGCCCCAGCATTTT.

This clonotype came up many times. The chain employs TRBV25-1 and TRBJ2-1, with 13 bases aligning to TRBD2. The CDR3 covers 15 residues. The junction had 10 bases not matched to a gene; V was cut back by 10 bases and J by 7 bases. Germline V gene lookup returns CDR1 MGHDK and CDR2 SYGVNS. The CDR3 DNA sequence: TGTGCCACCAGGACTAGCGGGGGACCGGGGAATGAGCAGTTCTTC. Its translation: CATRTSGGPGNEQFF.

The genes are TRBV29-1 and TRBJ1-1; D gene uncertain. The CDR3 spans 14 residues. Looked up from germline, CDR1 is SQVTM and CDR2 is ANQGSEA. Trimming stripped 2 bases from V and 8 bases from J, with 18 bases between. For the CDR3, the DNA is TGCAGCGTTGAAACTCTATCACTACCGGGCGAAGCTTTCTTT. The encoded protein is CSVETLSLPGEAFF. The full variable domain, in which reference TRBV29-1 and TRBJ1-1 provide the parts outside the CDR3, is SAVISQKPSRDICQRGTSLTIQCQVDSQVTMMFWYRQQPGQSLTLIATANQGSEATYESGFVIDKFPISRPNLTFSTLTVSNMSPEDSSIYLCSVETLSLPGEAFFGQGTRLTVV.

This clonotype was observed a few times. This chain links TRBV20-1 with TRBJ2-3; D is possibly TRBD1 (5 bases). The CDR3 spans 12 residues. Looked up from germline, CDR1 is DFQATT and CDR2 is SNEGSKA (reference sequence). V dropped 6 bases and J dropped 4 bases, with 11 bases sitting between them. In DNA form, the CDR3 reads TGCAGTGCAACCGACAGAGCAGATACGCAGTATTTT. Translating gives CSATDRADTQYF.

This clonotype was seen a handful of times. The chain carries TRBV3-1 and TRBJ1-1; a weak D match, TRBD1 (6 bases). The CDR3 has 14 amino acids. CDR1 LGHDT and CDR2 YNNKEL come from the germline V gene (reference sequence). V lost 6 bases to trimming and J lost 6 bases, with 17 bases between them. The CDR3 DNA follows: TGTGCCAGCAGTCATCGAGGCAGGGGAGCTGAAGCTTTCTTT. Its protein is CASSHRGRGAEAFF.

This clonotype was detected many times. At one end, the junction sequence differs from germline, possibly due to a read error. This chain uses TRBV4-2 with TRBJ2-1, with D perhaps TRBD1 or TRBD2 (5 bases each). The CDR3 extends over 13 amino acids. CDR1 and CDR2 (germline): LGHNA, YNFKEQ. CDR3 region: CASSQGMNREGIF. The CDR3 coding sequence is TGTGCCAGCAGCCAAGGGATGAATCGTGAGGGGATCTTC.

Here the CDR3 DNA reads TGTGCCAGCAGTCCGGCGCGTTACAATGAGCAGTTCTTC. It specifies CASSPARYNEQFF. The rearrangement uses TRBV11-3 and TRBJ2-1; no clear D. Germline CDR1 is SGHNT and CDR2 is YENEEA. The CDR3 spans 13 residues. V lost 6 bases and J lost 4, with 10 bases in between.